The 30 T cell receptor beta chains listed next were all sequenced from one sample in a study of cytomegalovirus exposure and HLA in healthy donors. Amplification used 60 Vbeta primers and 13 Jbeta primers. This table comes from immunoSEQ multiplex PCR, and its TCRdb copy is limited to in-frame clones, with some not included. The data contain roughly 200,000 clones, around four fifths of them seen just once; the ten biggest clones take up around 2.8%. The source material was PBMCs. These receptors came from an older woman in good health and CMV-seropositive.

Remarks on this clone: This sample also contains other DNA sequences that code for the same CDR3. V usage is TRBV7-9 and J usage is TRBJ1-4, with TRBD1 as a possible D gene (6 bases). Germline lookup yields CDR1 SEHNR and CDR2 FQNEAQ (reference sequence). The CDR3 is 14 amino acids. V was clipped by 3 bases and J by 7 bases, with 12 bases between them. In nucleotides, the CDR3 is TGTGCCAGCAGCTTGACAGGAGGCGGTGAAAAACTGTTTTTT. Translation gives CASSLTGGGEKLFF.

The chain has TRBV11-2 and TRBJ2-5; no clear D gene. Germline lookup yields CDR1 SGHAT and CDR2 FQNNGV. The CDR3 extends over 14 amino acids. The V end was cut by 2 bases, the J end by 2 bases, with 9 bases between. The CDR3 nucleotides are TGTGCCAGCAGCTTAAACAGACCTCAAGAGACCCAGTACTTC. Protein product: CASSLNRPQETQYF. The full variable domain, its missing parts supplied by reference TRBV11-2 and TRBJ2-5, is EAGVAQSPRYKIIEKRQSVAFWCNPISGHATLYWYQQILGQGPKLLIQFQNNGVVDDSQLPKDRFSAERLKGVDSTLKIQPAKLEDSAVYLCASSLNRPQETQYFGPGTRLLVL.

This clone came up a few times. This chain's CDR3 is CASNTGGSNTEAFF. CDR3 in DNA: TGTGCCAGCAATACAGGGGGCAGTAACACTGAAGCTTTCTTT. V and J are TRBV7-2 and TRBJ1-1, with TRBD1 matching 9 bases. The germline gives CDR1 SGHTA, CDR2 FQGNSA. The CDR3 runs 14 residues. J gave up 2 bases and V 7 bases, and 5 bases lay outside the gene matches.

The chain has TRBV29-1 and TRBJ1-4; TRBD1 aligns across 9 bases. This CDR3 contains 13 residues. V gave up 3 bases and J gave up 8 bases; unmatched junction bases: 4. The germline gives CDR1 SQVTM, CDR2 ANQGSEA. CDR3: CSVETGGEEKLFF. CDR3 bases: TGCAGCGTTGAGACAGGGGGGGAAGAAAAACTGTTTTTT.

The chain employs TRBV5-1 and TRBJ2-2; D is possibly TRBD1 (6 bases). V lost 3 bases to trimming and J lost 4 bases, with 13 bases between them. CDR1 SGHRS and CDR2 YFSETQ come from the germline V gene. There are 15 residues in the CDR3. The CDR3 protein is CASSSGQTLTGELFF. CDR3 DNA sequence: TGCGCCAGCAGCTCCGGACAGACTCTCACCGGGGAGCTGTTTTTT. The full variable domain, its missing parts supplied by reference TRBV5-1 and TRBJ2-2, is KAGVTQTPRYLIKTRGQQVTLSCSPISGHRSVSWYQQTPGQGLQFLFEYFSETQRNKGNFPGRFSGRQFSNSRSEMNVSTLELGDSALYLCASSSGQTLTGELFFGEGSRLTVL.

The chain links TRBV6-5 to TRBJ2-3, with 8 positions matching TRBD1. V was clipped by 8 bases and J by 0 bases; unmatched bases: 7. Germline values: CDR1 MNHEY, CDR2 SVGAGI. The CDR3 loop spans 15 amino acids. The CDR3 region has the DNA TGTGCCAGCGGCCTACAGGGGGGTAGCACAGATACGCAGTATTTT. It codes for CASGLQGGSTDTQYF.

CDR3 bases: TGTGCCAGCAGCCAGGGACTAGCTATGGAGACCCAGTACTTC. This gives the protein CASSQGLAMETQYF. J is TRBJ2-5 and V is TRBV11-2; 9 nucleotides line up with TRBD2. CDR1 is SGHAT, CDR2 FQNNGV, per germline. Trimming took 5 bases from V and 5 from J; bases not matched to a gene: 6. CDR3 size: 14 residues.

The chain carries TRBV18 and TRBJ2-3; TRBD2 agrees at 11 bases. The CDR3 runs to 16 residues. Germline CDR1 and CDR2: KGHSH and LQKENI. V shed 3 bases, J shed 2 bases, and the junction held 4 bases outside the gene matches. The CDR3: CASSPLAGGPTDTQYF. The CDR3, as DNA: TGTGCCAGCTCACCTCTAGCGGGGGGCCCCACAGATACGCAGTATTTT. The full variable domain, completed using reference TRBV18 and TRBJ2-3, is NAGVMQNPRHLVRRRGQEARLRCSPMKGHSHVYWYRQLPEEGLKFMVYLQKENIIDESGMPKERFSAEFPKEGPSILRIQQVVRGDSAAYFCASSPLAGGPTDTQYFGPGTRLTVL.

The table lists this clone with a few counts. This sequence joins TRBV27 and TRBJ1-5; D not certain. Trimming removed 2 bases from V and 1 base from J, with 9 bases in between. Germline V gene sequence: CDR1 MNHEY, CDR2 SMNVEV (reference sequence). CDR3 length: 15 amino acids. This CDR3 reads CASSLITASNQPQHF. In nucleotides, the CDR3 is TGTGCCAGCAGTTTAATTACAGCAAGCAATCAGCCCCAGCATTTT.

The chain links TRBV10-3 to TRBJ1-1, with a possible D match to TRBD1 (6 bases). This CDR3 spans 13 amino acids. The V and J ends lost 0 bases and 7 bases respectively, with 9 bases between them. From germline, CDR1 is ENHRY and CDR2 SYGVKD. The CDR3 bases are TGTGCCATCAGTGAGTCAGGACAGTATGAAGCTTTCTTT. Protein product: CAISESGQYEAFF.

This clone was detected once. The chain carries TRBV5-1 and TRBJ2-5; D may be TRBD1 (6 bases). Germline V lookup: CDR1 SGHRS, CDR2 YFSETQ. V lost 6 bases and J 5 bases, leaving 11 bases between the germline ends. This CDR3 has 12 amino acids. The CDR3 coding sequence is TGCGCCAGCACCCAGGGGTTGGAGACCCAGTACTTC. It codes for CASTQGLETQYF.

V gene TRBV2 combines with J gene TRBJ2-3; D unresolved. V lost 8 bases and J 1 base, leaving 7 bases between the germline ends. This CDR3 spans 12 amino acids. Germline V CDR1 and CDR2: SNHLY, FYNNEI. This CDR3 reads CASSRGTDTQYF. CDR3 DNA: TGTGCCAGCTCTCGGGGCACAGATACGCAGTATTTT. Filled out from reference TRBV2 and TRBJ2-3, the complete variable domain reads EPEVTQTPSHQVTQMGQEVILRCVPISNHLYFYWYRQILGQKVEFLVSFYNNEISEKSEIFDDQFSVERPDGSNFTLKIRSTKLEDSAMYFCASSRGTDTQYFGPGTRLTVL.

This chain joins TRBV18 and TRBJ1-3, with D perhaps matching TRBD1 (6 bases). CDR3 length: 16 residues. Germline V lookup: CDR1 KGHSH, CDR2 LQKENI. Trimming took 2 bases from V and 3 from J, leaving 14 bases between them. The CDR3 sequence is CASSPTTGSLGNTIYF. For the CDR3, the DNA is TGTGCCAGCTCACCAACTACAGGGTCACTTGGAAACACCATATATTTT.

The chain carries TRBV4-3 and TRBJ2-2; a possible D gene is TRBD2 (6 bases). Germline V lookup: CDR1 LGHNA, CDR2 YSLEER. V lost 3 bases and J 3 bases, leaving 11 bases between the germline ends. The CDR3 totals 15 residues. CDR3 in DNA: TGCGCCAGCAGCCAGGAGGGGTGGGACACCGGGGAGCTGTTTTTT. The encoded protein is CASSQEGWDTGELFF.

This clone occurred once. This rearrangement joins TRBV4-1 to TRBJ1-2; 8 bases line up with TRBD1. Germline V lookup: CDR1 MGHRA, CDR2 YSYEKL. V lost 5 bases, J lost 5 bases, and 10 bases stayed unmatched. This CDR3 spans 15 amino acids. The CDR3 is CASSTARGPRYGYTF. Written as DNA, the CDR3 is TGCGCCAGCAGCACAGCCAGGGGGCCAAGATATGGCTACACCTTC.

The CDR3 DNA reads TGTGCCAGCTCACCACCAGGAGGAGGGACTGAAGCTTTCTTT. Its protein is CASSPPGGGTEAFF. The rearrangement uses TRBV18 and TRBJ1-1; the D is unclear. Germline V gene lookup returns CDR1 KGHSH and CDR2 LQKENI. V was trimmed by 0 bases and J by 5 bases, leaving 10 bases between them. This CDR3 region has 14 residues.

V gene TRBV30 combines with J gene TRBJ2-3; 7 positions agree with TRBD2. CDR1 is GTSNPN and CDR2 is SVGIG in the germline V gene (reference sequence). The CDR3 runs 12 residues. Germline trimming cut 3 bases from V and 6 bases from J; bases unmatched to any gene: 3. CDR3 protein: CAWSLLADTQYF. CDR3 DNA: TGTGCCTGGAGCCTACTAGCGGATACGCAGTATTTT.

This clone was counted only a few times. V and J are TRBV5-1 and TRBJ2-5, with 7 bases fitting TRBD2. This CDR3 comprises 16 residues. CDR1 SGHRS and CDR2 YFSETQ come from the germline V gene. The V and J ends lost 4 bases and 6 bases, in that order; junction bases with no gene match: 15. The CDR3 coding sequence is TGCGCCAGCAGCCCGGGGAGGGCGACTAGTGTGAAGACCCAGTACTTC. The encoded protein is CASSPGRATSVKTQYF. The variable domain in full, completed from reference TRBV5-1 and TRBJ2-5, reads KAGVTQTPRYLIKTRGQQVTLSCSPISGHRSVSWYQQTPGQGLQFLFEYFSETQRNKGNFPGRFSGRQFSNSRSEMNVSTLELGDSALYLCASSPGRATSVKTQYFGPGTRLLVL.

The table lists this clone with a few counts. V and J are TRBV7-3 and TRBJ2-1, with TRBD2 matching 13 bases. Trimming took 4 bases from V and 12 from J; bases not matched to a gene: 6. The germline CDR1 and CDR2 sequences are SGHTA and FQGTGA. This CDR3 is built from 14 residues. As DNA, the CDR3 is TGTGCCAGCAGCTCGGGACTAGCGGGGAATTCGCAGTTCTTC. Protein: CASSSGLAGNSQFF.

The genes are TRBV28 and TRBJ1-2; 8 bases line up with TRBD1. The V segment lost 3 bases and the J segment 7 bases; nucleotides outside the gene matches: 13. The CDR3 length is 16 residues. Germline loops: CDR1 MDHEN, CDR2 SYDVKM. CDR3 coding DNA: TGTGCCAGCAGTTTGTTAATGAGTGAACAGGGGGGTGGCTACACCTTC. Translation: CASSLLMSEQGGGYTF.

The genes are TRBV28 and TRBJ1-2, with 8 nucleotides matching TRBD1. The ends lost 6 bases at V and 6 bases at J; junction bases unmatched: 6. Looked up from germline, CDR1 is MDHEN and CDR2 is SYDVKM. The CDR3 consists of 13 residues. Here the CDR3 DNA reads TGTGCCAGCAGCAGGGACAGGTCGGATGGCTACACCTTC. Translated: CASSRDRSDGYTF.

In this sample, this clone turned up once. V and J are TRBV4-1 and TRBJ1-5; D is perhaps TRBD1 (5 bases). This CDR3 is 16 amino acids long. Germline CDR1 MGHRA, CDR2 YSYEKL. V lost 2 bases to trimming and J lost 0 bases, with 11 bases between them. CDR3 DNA sequence: TGCGCCAGCAGCCAAAACACAGGAGTTAGCAATCAGCCCCAGCATTTT. Its protein is CASSQNTGVSNQPQHF.

The chain has TRBV30 and TRBJ2-5, with unresolved D. Deletions cut 1 base from V and 0 bases from J, with 6 bases between. Germline V gene data show CDR1 as GTSNPN and CDR2 as SVGIG (reference sequence). This CDR3 contains 13 residues. CDR3 sequence reads: CAWSEQNQETQYF. In nucleotides, the CDR3 is TGTGCCTGGAGTGAACAGAACCAAGAGACCCAGTACTTC. Using reference TRBV30 and TRBJ2-5 for the parts outside the CDR3, the full variable domain is SQTIHQWPATLVQPVGSPLSLECTVEGTSNPNLYWYRQAAGRGLQLLFYSVGIGQISSEVPQNLSASRPQDRQFILSSKKLLLSDSGFYLCAWSEQNQETQYFGPGTRLLVL.

CDR3 residues: CASSDRDGELFF. The CDR3 bases are TGTGCCAGCAGTGACCGGGACGGGGAGCTGTTTTTT. The chain links TRBV2 to TRBJ2-2; perhaps TRBD2 as D (5 bases). V was trimmed by 3 bases and J by 7 bases, leaving 6 bases between them. Germline V gives CDR1 SNHLY, CDR2 FYNNEI. CDR3 size: 12 residues.

The chain uses TRBV27 and TRBJ2-7; 8 positions match TRBD2. V lost 2 bases, J lost 2 bases, and 5 bases stayed unmatched. In germline, CDR1 is MNHEY, CDR2 SMNVEV (reference sequence). The CDR3 sequence is 15 residues long. DNA for the CDR3: TGTGCCAGCAGTTTACTTAGCGGGGTCCCCTACGAGCAGTACTTC. Translated, it gives CASSLLSGVPYEQYF.

The chain combines TRBV11-2 with TRBJ2-7, with D perhaps TRBD1 (5 bases). The V end lost 1 base, the J end lost 5 bases, and 12 bases lay between the germline ends. CDR3 length: 14 residues. CDR1 is SGHAT, CDR2 FQNNGV, per germline. The CDR3 loop is CASSLASQVNEQYF. In DNA, the CDR3 is TGTGCCAGCAGCTTAGCCTCACAGGTGAACGAGCAGTACTTC.

This clone was seen just once. The chain couples TRBV5-6 to TRBJ1-3; D might be TRBD1 (5 bases). From germline, CDR1 is SGHDT and CDR2 YYEEEE. The V end lost 7 bases, the J end lost 2 bases, and 13 bases lay between the germline ends. This CDR3 is built from 14 residues. CDR3 sequence reads: CASEGGGAGNTIYF. CDR3 bases: TGTGCCAGCGAAGGCGGGGGGGCTGGAAACACCATATATTTT.

The J gene is TRBJ1-3, the V gene TRBV28; D possibly corresponds to TRBD1 (5 bases). CDR1 MDHEN and CDR2 SYDVKM come from the germline V gene. This CDR3 contains 14 residues. V was trimmed by 5 bases and J by 0 bases, leaving 8 bases between them. The CDR3 sequence is CASSRQFSGNTIYF. In DNA, the CDR3 is TGTGCCAGCAGTCGACAGTTCTCTGGAAACACCATATATTTT. The entire variable domain, with the rest obtained from reference TRBV28 and TRBJ1-3, is as follows: DVKVTQSSRYLVKRTGEKVFLECVQDMDHENMFWYRQDPGLGLRLIYFSYDVKMKEKGDIPEGYSVSREKKERFSLILESASTNQTSMYLCASSRQFSGNTIYFGEGSWLTVV.

The gene calls are TRBV5-1 and TRBJ2-1; TRBD2 matches at 7 bases. Germline V gives CDR1 SGHRS, CDR2 YFSETQ. This CDR3 has 16 amino acids. J lost 5 bases, V lost 4 bases, and 12 bases had no gene match. The CDR3: CASSPPLGTTDNEQFF. The CDR3 DNA sequence: TGCGCCAGCAGCCCACCGCTCGGGACTACCGACAATGAGCAGTTCTTC.

This clone showed up just a few times. The CDR3 bases are TGTGCCAGTAGTATAGCGGGTGAAAAACTGTTTTTT. It translates to CASSIAGEKLFF. V is TRBV19 and J is TRBJ1-4; D remains unclear. Trimming took off 1 base at V and 7 bases at J, with 4 bases between the two ends. This CDR3 has 12 amino acids. Germline V gene lookup returns CDR1 LNHDA and CDR2 SQIVND (reference sequence). Using reference TRBV19 and TRBJ1-4 for the parts outside the CDR3, the full variable domain is DGGITQSPKYLFRKEGQNVTLSCEQNLNHDAMYWYRQDPGQGLRLIYYSQIVNDFQKGDIAEGYSVSREKKESFPLTVTSAQKNPTAFYLCASSIAGEKLFFGSGTQLSVL.